This TCR beta chain emerged from a study of cytomegalovirus exposure and HLA in healthy donors. Germline-derived CDR1 and CDR2 are MNHEY and SMNVEV (reference sequence). Trimming removed 5 bases from V and 4 bases from J; junction bases left unmatched: 10. This CDR3 is built from 16 residues. Researchers ran the PCR with 60 Vbeta and 13 Jbeta primers. Clones were read by immunoSEQ multiplex PCR, and TCRdb kept only the in-frame ones, dropping some. The data hold approximately 160,000 clones, with approximately 78% observed a single time. Findings of the study overall: Researchers reported from a later analysis that most CMV-associated TCR beta chains appeared HLA-restricted. Productive status was seen about 87% or about 30% of the time for most TCR beta V segments in an earlier analysis.

Turning to this clone: Its antigen is unknown.

This TCR was recovered from a woman aged 18-29 years in good health and CMV-seronegative. The V and J genes are TRBV27 and TRBJ2-2; 7 bases align to TRBD1. The sample was PBMCs. This CDR3 is CASSRIDRAGTGELFF. The CDR3 DNA follows: TGTGCCAGCAGTCGAATTGACAGGGCGGGCACCGGGGAGCTGTTTTTT.